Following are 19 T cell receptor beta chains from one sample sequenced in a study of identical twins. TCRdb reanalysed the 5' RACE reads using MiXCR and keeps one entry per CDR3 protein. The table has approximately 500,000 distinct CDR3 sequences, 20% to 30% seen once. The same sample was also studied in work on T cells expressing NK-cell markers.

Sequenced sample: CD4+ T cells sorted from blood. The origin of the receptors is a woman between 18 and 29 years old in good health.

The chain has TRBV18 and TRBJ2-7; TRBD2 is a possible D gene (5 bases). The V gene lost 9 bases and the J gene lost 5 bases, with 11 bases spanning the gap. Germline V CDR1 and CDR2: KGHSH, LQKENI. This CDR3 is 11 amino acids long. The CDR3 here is CASSEVDEQYF. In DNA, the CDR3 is TGTGCCAGTTCGGAGGTCGACGAGCAGTACTTC.

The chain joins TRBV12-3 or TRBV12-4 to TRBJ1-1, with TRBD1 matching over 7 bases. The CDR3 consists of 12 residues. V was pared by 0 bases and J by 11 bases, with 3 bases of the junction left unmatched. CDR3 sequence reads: CASSLAQGWAFF. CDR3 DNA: TGTGCCAGCAGTTTAGCACAGGGGTGGGCTTTCTTT.

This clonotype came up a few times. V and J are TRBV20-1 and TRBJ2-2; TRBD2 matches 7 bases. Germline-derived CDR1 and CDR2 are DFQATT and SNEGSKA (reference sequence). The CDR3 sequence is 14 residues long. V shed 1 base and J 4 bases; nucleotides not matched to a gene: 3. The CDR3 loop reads CSARAGGGTGELFF. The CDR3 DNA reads TGCAGTGCTAGAGCGGGAGGCGGCACCGGGGAGCTGTTTTTT.

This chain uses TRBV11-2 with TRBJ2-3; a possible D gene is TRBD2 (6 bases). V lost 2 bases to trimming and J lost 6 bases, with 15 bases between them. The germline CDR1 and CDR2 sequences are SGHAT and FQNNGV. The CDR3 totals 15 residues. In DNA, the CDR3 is TGTGCCAGCAGCTTAATCGGGACTGTCACTGATACGCAGTATTTT. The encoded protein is CASSLIGTVTDTQYF.

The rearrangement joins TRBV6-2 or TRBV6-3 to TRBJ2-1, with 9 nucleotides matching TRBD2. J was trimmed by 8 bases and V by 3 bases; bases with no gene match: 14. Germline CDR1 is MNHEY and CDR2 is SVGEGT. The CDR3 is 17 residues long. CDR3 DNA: TGTGCCAGCAGTTATTTGTCTACAGCGGGGGGTTACTATGAGCAGTTCTTC. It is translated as CASSYLSTAGGYYEQFF.

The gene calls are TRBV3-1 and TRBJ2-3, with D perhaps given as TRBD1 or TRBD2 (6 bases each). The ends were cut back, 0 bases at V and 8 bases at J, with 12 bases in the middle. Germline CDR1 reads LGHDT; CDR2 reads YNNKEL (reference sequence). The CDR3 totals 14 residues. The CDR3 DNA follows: TGTGCCAGCAGCCAAGATGCCGGGGGCGGTACGCAGTATTTT. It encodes CASSQDAGGGTQYF.

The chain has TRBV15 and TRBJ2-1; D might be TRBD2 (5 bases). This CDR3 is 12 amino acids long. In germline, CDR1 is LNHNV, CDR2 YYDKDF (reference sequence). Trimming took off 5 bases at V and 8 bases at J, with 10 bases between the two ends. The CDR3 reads CATSFSGDEQFF. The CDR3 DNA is TGTGCCACCAGCTTCAGCGGCGATGAGCAGTTCTTC.

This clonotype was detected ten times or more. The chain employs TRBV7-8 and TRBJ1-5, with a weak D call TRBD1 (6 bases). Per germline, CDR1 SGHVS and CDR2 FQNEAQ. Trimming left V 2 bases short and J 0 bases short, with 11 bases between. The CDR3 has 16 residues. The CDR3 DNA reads TGTGCCAGCAGCTTATTGACAGGACGTAGCAATCAGCCCCAGCATTTT. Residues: CASSLLTGRSNQPQHF.

Here the CDR3 reads CASSQVETEQYF. The CDR3 region has the DNA TGTGCCAGCAGCCAAGTAGAGACCGAGCAGTACTTC. The genes are TRBV3-1 and TRBJ2-7, with no clear D. This CDR3 spans 12 amino acids. Trimming removed 1 base from V and 6 bases from J, with 7 bases in between. The germline gives CDR1 LGHDT, CDR2 YNNKEL (reference sequence).

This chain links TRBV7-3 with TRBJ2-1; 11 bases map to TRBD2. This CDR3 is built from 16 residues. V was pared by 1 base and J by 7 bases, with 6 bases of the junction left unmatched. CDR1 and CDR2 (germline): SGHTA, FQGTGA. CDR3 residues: CASSLRLAGTGNEQFF. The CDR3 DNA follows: TGTGCCAGCAGCTTAAGACTAGCGGGGACCGGGAATGAGCAGTTCTTC.

The CDR3 sequence is CASSRTGINSEQFF. In DNA form, the CDR3 reads TGTGCCAGCAGCCGGACAGGGATAAATAGTGAGCAGTTCTTC. The chain combines TRBV7-3 with TRBJ2-1; TRBD1 aligns across 8 bases. Germline CDR1 is SGHTA and CDR2 is FQGTGA. The V and J ends lost 5 bases and 9 bases, in that order; junction bases with no gene match: 9. The CDR3 runs to 14 residues.

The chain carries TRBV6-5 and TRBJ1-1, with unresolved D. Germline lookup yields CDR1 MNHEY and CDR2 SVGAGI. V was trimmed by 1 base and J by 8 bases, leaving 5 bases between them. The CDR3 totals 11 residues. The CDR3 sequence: CASSYLGEAFF. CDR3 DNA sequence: TGTGCCAGCAGTTACTTGGGAGAAGCTTTCTTT.

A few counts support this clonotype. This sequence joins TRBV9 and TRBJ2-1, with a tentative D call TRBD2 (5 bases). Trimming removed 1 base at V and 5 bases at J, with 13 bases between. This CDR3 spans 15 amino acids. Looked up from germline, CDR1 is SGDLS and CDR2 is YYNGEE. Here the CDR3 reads CASSVPHSVDNEQFF. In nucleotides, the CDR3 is TGTGCCAGCAGCGTACCACATAGCGTTGACAATGAGCAGTTCTTC. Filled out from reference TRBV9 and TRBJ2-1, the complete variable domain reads DSGVTQTPKHLITATGQRVTLRCSPRSGDLSVYWYQQSLDQGLQFLIQYYNGEERAKGNILERFSAQQFPDLHSELNLSSLELGDSALYFCASSVPHSVDNEQFFGPGTRLTVL.

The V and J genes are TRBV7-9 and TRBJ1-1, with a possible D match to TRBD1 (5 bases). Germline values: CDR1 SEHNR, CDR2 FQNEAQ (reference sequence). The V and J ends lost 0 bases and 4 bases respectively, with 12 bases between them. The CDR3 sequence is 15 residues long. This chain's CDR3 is CASSLAYGASTEAFF. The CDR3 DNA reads TGTGCCAGCAGCTTAGCTTACGGGGCAAGCACTGAAGCTTTCTTT.

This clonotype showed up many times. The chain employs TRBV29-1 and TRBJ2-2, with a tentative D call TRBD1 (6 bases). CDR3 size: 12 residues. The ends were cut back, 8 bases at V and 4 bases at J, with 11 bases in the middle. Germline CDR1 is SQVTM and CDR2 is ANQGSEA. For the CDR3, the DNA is TGCAGCCCGGACAGAGTCACCGGGGAGCTGTTTTTT. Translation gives CSPDRVTGELFF.

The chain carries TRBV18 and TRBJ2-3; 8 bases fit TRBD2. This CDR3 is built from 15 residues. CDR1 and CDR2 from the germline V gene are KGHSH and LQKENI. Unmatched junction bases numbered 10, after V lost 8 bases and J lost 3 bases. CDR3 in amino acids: CASPPGLEPTDTQYF. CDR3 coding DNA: TGTGCCAGCCCGCCGGGACTAGAGCCAACAGATACGCAGTATTTT.

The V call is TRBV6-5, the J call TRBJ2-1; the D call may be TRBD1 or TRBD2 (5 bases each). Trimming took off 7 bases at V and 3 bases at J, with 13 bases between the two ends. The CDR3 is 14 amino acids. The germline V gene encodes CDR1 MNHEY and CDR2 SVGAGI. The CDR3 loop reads CASTSAGGYNEQFF. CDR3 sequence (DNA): TGTGCCAGCACTTCGGCTGGGGGCTACAATGAGCAGTTCTTC.

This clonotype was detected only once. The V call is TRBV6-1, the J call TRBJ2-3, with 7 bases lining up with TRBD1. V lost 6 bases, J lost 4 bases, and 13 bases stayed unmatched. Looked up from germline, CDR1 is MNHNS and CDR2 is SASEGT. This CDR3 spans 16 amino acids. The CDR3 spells CASRPSQGSGPDTQYF. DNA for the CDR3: TGTGCCAGCAGACCATCACAGGGGTCAGGCCCAGATACGCAGTATTTT.

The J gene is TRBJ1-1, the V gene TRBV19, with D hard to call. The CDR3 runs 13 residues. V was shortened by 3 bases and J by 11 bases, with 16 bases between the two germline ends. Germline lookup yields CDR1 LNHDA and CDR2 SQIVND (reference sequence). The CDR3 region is CASSITSGVSAFF. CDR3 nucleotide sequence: TGTGCCAGTAGTATCACGTCCGGGGTGAGTGCTTTCTTT.